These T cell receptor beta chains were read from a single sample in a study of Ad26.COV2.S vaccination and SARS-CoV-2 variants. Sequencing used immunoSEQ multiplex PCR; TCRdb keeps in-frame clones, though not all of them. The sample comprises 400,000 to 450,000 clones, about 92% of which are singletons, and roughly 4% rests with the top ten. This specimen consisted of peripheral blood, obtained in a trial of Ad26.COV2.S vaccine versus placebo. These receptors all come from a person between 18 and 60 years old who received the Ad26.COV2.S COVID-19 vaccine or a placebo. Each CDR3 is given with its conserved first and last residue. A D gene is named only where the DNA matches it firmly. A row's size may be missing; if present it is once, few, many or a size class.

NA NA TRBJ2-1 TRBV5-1 CASSLAVGIDEQFF TGCGCCAGCAGCTTGGCCGTGGGGATAGATGAGCAGTTCTTC
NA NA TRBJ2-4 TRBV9 CASSVGTWDIQYF TGTGCCAGCAGCGTAGGTACTTGGGACATTCAGTACTTC
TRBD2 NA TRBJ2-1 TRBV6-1 CASSGPGLAGLYNEQFF TGTGCCAGCAGTGGACCTGGACTAGCGGGATTATACAATGAGCAGTTCTTC
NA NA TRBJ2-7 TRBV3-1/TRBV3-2 CASSKSYEQYF TGTGCCAGCAGCAAATCCTACGAGCAGTACTTC
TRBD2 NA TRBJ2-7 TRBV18 CASSPGGDVSYEQYF TGTGCCAGCTCACCGGGGGGGGACGTTTCATACGAGCAGTACTTC
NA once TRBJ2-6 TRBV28 CASTLSGANVLTF TGTGCCAGCACCCTCTCTGGGGCCAACGTCCTGACTTTC
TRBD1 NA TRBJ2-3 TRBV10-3 CAISPGTGDTYSTDTQYF TGTGCCATCAGTCCCGGGACAGGGGACACCTATAGCACAGATACGCAGTATTTT
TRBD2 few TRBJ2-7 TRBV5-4 CASSLRLAGDIEQYF TGTGCCAGCAGCTTAAGGCTAGCGGGAGACATAGAGCAGTACTTC
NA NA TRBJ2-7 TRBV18 CASSASGVHTYEQYF TGTGCCAGCTCGGCCTCCGGGGTCCATACCTACGAGCAGTACTTC
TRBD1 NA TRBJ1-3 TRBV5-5 CASSLGEGQGAGNTIYF TGTGCCAGCAGCTTGGGAGAGGGACAGGGGGCTGGAAACACCATATATTTT
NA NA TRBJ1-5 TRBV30 CAWSTVGGGHQPQHF TGTGCCTGGAGTACAGTAGGCGGGGGCCATCAGCCCCAGCATTTT
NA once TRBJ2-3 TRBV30 CAWSGRARDSRDTQYF TGTGCCTGGAGCGGACGGGCTAGAGATTCGCGAGATACGCAGTATTTT
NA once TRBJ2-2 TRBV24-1 CATSDLGVNTGELFF TGTGCCACCAGTGATTTGGGGGTTAACACCGGGGAGCTGTTTTTT
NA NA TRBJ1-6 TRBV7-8 CASSATGTNNSPLHF TGTGCCAGCAGCGCTACCGGGACGAATAATTCACCCCTCCACTTT
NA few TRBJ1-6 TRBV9 CASSVDPNNSPLHF TGTGCCAGCAGCGTAGACCCGAATAATTCACCCCTCCACTTT
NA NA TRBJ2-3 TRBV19 CASRVVGGVGTDTQYF TGTGCCAGTAGGGTGGTAGGAGGAGTGGGCACAGATACGCAGTATTTT
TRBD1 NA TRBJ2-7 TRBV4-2 CASSQGGTGQDEQYF TGTGCCAGCAGCCAAGGAGGGACAGGTCAAGACGAGCAGTACTTC
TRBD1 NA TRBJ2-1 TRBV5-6 CASSYTGGNEQFF TGTGCCAGCAGCTATACAGGGGGCAATGAGCAGTTCTTC
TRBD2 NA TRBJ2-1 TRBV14 CASSLAGGRTYNEQFF TGTGCCAGCAGCTTAGCTGGCGGGAGGACCTACAATGAGCAGTTCTTC
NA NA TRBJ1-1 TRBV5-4 CASSWTVNTEAFF TGTGCCAGCAGCTGGACGGTAAACACTGAAGCTTTCTTT
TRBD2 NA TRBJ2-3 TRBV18 CASSPYITAGGPDTQYF TGTGCCAGCTCACCCTATATAACGGCGGGAGGGCCAGATACGCAGTATTTT
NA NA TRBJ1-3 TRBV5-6 CASSLQLRSSGNTIYF TGTGCCAGCAGCTTGCAACTTCGGAGCTCTGGAAACACCATATATTTT
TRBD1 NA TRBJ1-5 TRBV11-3 CASSARDRGAGRYSNQPQHF TGTGCCAGCAGCGCCAGGGACAGGGGAGCCGGGCGATACAGCAATCAGCCCCAGCATTTT
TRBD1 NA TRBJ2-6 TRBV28 CASSRGPFLSGANVLTF TGTGCCAGCAGCAGGGGGCCGTTCCTTTCTGGGGCCAACGTCCTGACTTTC
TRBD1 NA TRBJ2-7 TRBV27 CASSFSDRGDEQYF TGTGCCAGCAGTTTCTCGGACAGGGGGGACGAGCAGTACTTC
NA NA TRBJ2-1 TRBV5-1 CASSSPRGATLYNEQFF TGCGCCAGCAGCTCACCTCGGGGAGCGACCTTATACAATGAGCAGTTCTTC
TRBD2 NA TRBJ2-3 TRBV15 CATRAGGPTDTQYF TGTGCCACCAGGGCGGGAGGGCCTACAGATACGCAGTATTTT
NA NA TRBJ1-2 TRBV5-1 CASSLDWQAPYGYTF TGCGCCAGCAGCTTAGATTGGCAGGCGCCCTATGGCTACACCTTC
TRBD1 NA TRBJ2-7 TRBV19 CASSIAGQGVYEQYF TGTGCCAGTAGTATTGCCGGACAGGGAGTCTACGAGCAGTACTTC
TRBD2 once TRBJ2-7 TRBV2 CASDLQREIGNEQYF TGTGCCAGCGACCTACAGCGGGAGATAGGCAACGAGCAGTACTTC
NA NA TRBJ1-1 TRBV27 CASSFIGGEAFF TGTGCCAGCAGTTTCATAGGGGGTGAAGCTTTCTTT
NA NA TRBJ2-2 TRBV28 CASSLGGSNTGELFF TGTGCCAGCAGCTTGGGAGGATCGAACACCGGGGAGCTGTTTTTT
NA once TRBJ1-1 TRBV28 CASSLGKTTEAFF TGTGCCAGCAGTTTAGGGAAGACGACTGAAGCTTTCTTT
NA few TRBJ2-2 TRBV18 CASSPQTAGGTGELFF TGTGCCAGCTCACCCCAGACAGCCGGTGGGACCGGGGAGCTGTTTTTT
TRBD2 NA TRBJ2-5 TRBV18 CASSPLPGLTSRETQYF TGTGCCAGCTCACCTCTTCCGGGACTAACTAGCCGAGAGACCCAGTACTTC
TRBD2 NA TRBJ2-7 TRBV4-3 CASSQDGTSGEQYF TGCGCCAGCAGCCAAGATGGGACTAGTGGCGAGCAGTACTTC
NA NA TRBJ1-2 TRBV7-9 CASSTNTQANYGYTF TGTGCCAGCAGCACAAACACCCAAGCTAACTATGGCTACACCTTC
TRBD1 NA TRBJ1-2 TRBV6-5 CASSYERGGDYGYTF TGTGCCAGCAGTTACGAACGAGGGGGCGACTATGGCTACACCTTC
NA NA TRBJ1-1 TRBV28 CAIYGEMNTEAFF TGTGCCATATACGGGGAAATGAACACTGAAGCTTTCTTT
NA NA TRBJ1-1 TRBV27 CASSLSPDLNTEAFF TGTGCCAGCAGTTTATCCCCAGACCTGAACACTGAAGCTTTCTTT
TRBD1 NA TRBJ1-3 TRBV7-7 CASSYRTGAENTIYF TGTGCTAGCAGCTACCGGACAGGGGCAGAAAACACCATATATTTT
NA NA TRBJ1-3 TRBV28 CASSSVENTIYF TGTGCCAGCTCTTCTGTGGAAAACACCATATATTTT
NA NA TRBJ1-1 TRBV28 CASSFSRGRQSEAFF TGTGCCAGCAGTTTTAGCAGGGGTCGACAGAGTGAAGCTTTCTTT
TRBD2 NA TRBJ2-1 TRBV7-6 CASSSGLAGHREQFF TGTGCCAGCAGCTCTGGACTAGCGGGACATCGGGAGCAGTTCTTC
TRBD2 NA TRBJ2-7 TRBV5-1 CASSPRSGSYEQYF TGCGCCAGCAGCCCCCGGAGCGGGAGTTACGAGCAGTACTTC
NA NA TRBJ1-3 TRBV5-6 CASSLDGYSGNTIYF TGTGCCAGCAGCTTGGACGGATACTCTGGAAACACCATATATTTT
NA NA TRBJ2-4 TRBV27 CASSLGGAKNIQYF TGTGCCAGCAGTTTAGGGGGAGCCAAAAACATTCAGTACTTC
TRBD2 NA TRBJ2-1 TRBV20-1 CSASKFVGGRPSSYNEQFF TGCAGTGCTAGTAAATTTGTCGGCGGGAGGCCCAGCTCCTACAATGAGCAGTTCTTC
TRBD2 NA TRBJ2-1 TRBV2 CASSRGGSNEQFF TGTGCCAGCAGTCGCGGGGGATCTAATGAGCAGTTCTTC
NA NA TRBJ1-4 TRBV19 CASTLLGLNEKLFF TGTGCCAGCACCTTACTGGGACTTAATGAAAAACTGTTTTTT
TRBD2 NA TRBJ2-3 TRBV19 CASKGTSGTDTQYF TGTGCCAGTAAGGGGACTAGCGGCACAGATACGCAGTATTTT
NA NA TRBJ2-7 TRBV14 CASSPYSYEQYF TGTGCCAGCAGCCCCTACTCCTACGAGCAGTACTTC
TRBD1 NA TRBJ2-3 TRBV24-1 CATSERQGPTDTQYF TGTGCCACCAGTGAGAGACAGGGGCCAACAGATACGCAGTATTTT
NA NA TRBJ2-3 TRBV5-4 CASTPGHSTDTQYF TGTGCCAGCACCCCGGGACACAGCACAGATACGCAGTATTTT
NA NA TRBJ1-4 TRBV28 CASSLSSGGGNEKLFF TGTGCCAGCAGTTTATCATCTGGGGGAGGAAATGAAAAACTGTTTTTT
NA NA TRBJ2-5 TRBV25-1 CASSELSATQYF TGTGCCAGCAGTGAGTTATCCGCGACCCAGTACTTC
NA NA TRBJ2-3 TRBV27 CASSLFFLAPTDTQYF TGTGCCAGCAGTTTATTTTTTCTAGCCCCCACAGATACGCAGTATTTT
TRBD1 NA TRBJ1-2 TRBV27 CASSLVKGAGYGYTF TGTGCCAGCAGTTTGGTCAAGGGGGCGGGCTATGGCTACACCTTC